Presented here are 4 T cell receptor beta chains from one specimen sequenced in a study of long-term antiretroviral therapy in people with HIV. Researchers ran immunoSEQ v3.0 at survey level. Using immunoSEQ multiplex PCR, the repertoire was profiled, and TCRdb retains in-frame clones only, with some absent. Here the sample spans tens of thousands of clones, 81% being singletons. This specimen was unsorted PBMCs, taken 0.1 years before starting antiretroviral therapy. The receptors come from a man in his forties with HIV.

This CDR3 reads CASSKQGQPQHF. CDR3 nucleotides: TGTGCCAGCAGTAAACAGGGGCAGCCCCAGCATTTT. V usage is TRBV27 and J usage is TRBJ1-5; 7 positions agree with TRBD1. CDR3 size: 12 residues. From germline, CDR1 is MNHEY and CDR2 SMNVEV (reference sequence). Germline trimming cut 5 bases from V and 7 bases from J; bases unmatched to any gene: 2.

This sequence joins TRBV7-6 and TRBJ2-7; D gene ambiguous. Per the germline V gene, CDR1 is SGHVS and CDR2 is FNYEAQ. This CDR3 comprises 15 residues. V lost 10 bases, J lost 4 bases, and 23 bases lay in between. CDR3 residues: CATNTRQQLNYEQYF. The DNA of the CDR3 is TGTGCCACCAATACCAGGCAACAACTAAATTACGAGCAGTACTTC.

The chain links TRBV2 to TRBJ1-4; D gene unclear. The CDR3 totals 11 residues. Trimming took off 3 bases at V and 10 bases at J, with 6 bases between the two ends. Germline lookup yields CDR1 SNHLY and CDR2 FYNNEI. CDR3 sequence: CASSDWGKLFF. The CDR3 DNA follows: TGTGCCAGCAGTGATTGGGGAAAACTGTTTTTT.

The chain uses TRBV7-3 and TRBJ2-2, with 9 bases identical to TRBD2. Losses at the gene ends were 7 bases for V and 5 bases for J; bases not matched to a gene: 8. Germline CDR1 is SGHTA and CDR2 is FQGTGA. CDR3 length equals 15 residues. CDR3 coding DNA: TGTGCCAGCACCCCTAGCGGGGTGGGTACCGGGGAGCTGTTTTTT. Translation: CASTPSGVGTGELFF.